The present entry profiles one TCR beta chain with its context. The sample originates from a study of blood T cell repertoires in COVID-19. Study information: Researchers got acute and convalescent COVID-19 samples from the United States, Italy and Spain. Sample material is recorded as cDNA or gDNA derived from T cells, B-cell-depleted T cells, or PBMCs.

Produced via immunoSEQ multiplex PCR; TCRdb's table is partial and in-frame only. The table shows 650,000 to 800,000 clones, with over 80% occurring only once. Germline assignment: CDR1 SGDLS and CDR2 YYNGEE. V shed 4 bases and J shed 0 bases, with 11 bases lying between them. This CDR3 is 15 amino acids long. The source is a woman under 30 with acute or convalescent COVID-19. The chain joins TRBV9 to TRBJ1-3, with D possibly matching TRBD1 (6 bases). The sequenced material came from peripheral blood. The CDR3 loop is CASSSTGFSGNTIYF. CDR3 nucleotides: TGTGCCAGCAGCTCGACAGGTTTCTCTGGAAACACCATATATTTT.